Presented here are 21 T cell receptor beta chains from one specimen sequenced in a study of T-cell reconstitution after alpha-beta-depleted transplantation in children. The library targeted TCRbeta and was prepared with unique molecular identifiers. TCRdb re-analysed the PCR reads in MiXCR, keeping a single row per CDR3 protein. Seen here are approximately 350,000 distinct CDR3 sequences, 10% observed once, and the top ten hold more than 2%. This material consisted of PBMCs from the stem cell graft donor, taken from the stem cell graft. These receptors all come from a human donor who donated a stem cell graft to a child with acute lymphoblastic leukemia.

The chain links TRBV25-1 to TRBJ2-7; maybe TRBD2 (6 bases). Germline CDR1 MGHDK, CDR2 SYGVNS. The CDR3 loop spans 14 amino acids. V gave up 4 bases and J gave up 5 bases, with 15 bases separating them. The CDR3 DNA follows: TGTGCCAGCAGTGTCCGGGACTCCGCCCACGAGCAGTACTTC. Protein: CASSVRDSAHEQYF.

The chain has TRBV12-3 or TRBV12-4 and TRBJ2-2; 7 bases line up with TRBD2. Germline trimming cut 6 bases from V and 6 bases from J; bases unmatched to any gene: 13. There are 16 residues in the CDR3. CDR3 sequence (DNA): TGTGCCAGCAGAACCGTTGTGTGGGGGGGGGCCGGGGAGCTGTTTTTT. As protein: CASRTVVWGGAGELFF.

This clonotype was seen a handful of times. V is TRBV5-1 and J is TRBJ2-5; the match to TRBD2 covers 11 bases. Germline-derived CDR1 and CDR2 are SGHRS and YFSETQ. Trimming removed 4 bases from V and 0 bases from J; junction bases left unmatched: 8. The CDR3 is 17 amino acids. The CDR3 is CASSKGASGGYQETQYF. As DNA, the CDR3 is TGCGCCAGCAGCAAGGGCGCTAGCGGGGGGTACCAAGAGACCCAGTACTTC.

This clonotype was seen a few times. The chain carries TRBV20-1 and TRBJ2-5; 7 positions match TRBD2. CDR1 and CDR2 from the germline V gene are DFQATT and SNEGSKA (reference sequence). The V and J ends lost 4 bases and 5 bases, in that order; junction bases with no gene match: 4. This CDR3 region has 12 residues. CDR3 in amino acids: CSATVGRETQYF. The DNA of the CDR3 is TGCAGTGCTACGGTCGGGAGGGAGACCCAGTACTTC.

Ten or more counts support this clonotype. V gene TRBV4-3 combines with J gene TRBJ2-7; 9 bases map to TRBD2. V trimming: 0 bases; J trimming: 7 bases; junction bases outside the gene matches: 13. The CDR3 totals 17 residues. The germline V gene has CDR1 LGHNA and CDR2 YSLEER. The chain's CDR3 is CASSQDEYLAGASEQYF. In DNA, the CDR3 is TGCGCCAGCAGCCAAGATGAGTATTTAGCGGGAGCGTCTGAGCAGTACTTC.

The V gene is TRBV11-3, the J gene TRBJ2-3; D is uncertain. V lost 4 bases and J 3 bases, leaving 8 bases between the germline ends. Germline loops: CDR1 SGHNT, CDR2 YENEEA. The CDR3 covers 13 residues. CDR3 residues: CASSSAPTDTQYF. The CDR3 nucleotides read TGTGCCAGCAGCTCGGCCCCGACAGATACGCAGTATTTT.

The V call is TRBV5-1, the J call TRBJ2-5; TRBD2 is a possible D gene (5 bases). Trimming took 4 bases from V and 7 from J, leaving 20 bases between them. The CDR3 extends over 15 amino acids. Germline lookup yields CDR1 SGHRS and CDR2 YFSETQ. The DNA of the CDR3 is TGCGCCAGCAGCCCAATGGACGGGGTTTCGGGGACCCAGTACTTC. Its translation is CASSPMDGVSGTQYF.

V is TRBV27 and J is TRBJ2-3, with 16 bases lining up with TRBD2. Germline CDR1 and CDR2: MNHEY and SMNVEV (reference sequence). Losses at the gene ends were 5 bases for V and 6 bases for J; bases not matched to a gene: 8. The CDR3 spans 17 residues. The chain's CDR3 is CASSRGLAGGTHDTQYF. CDR3 coding DNA: TGTGCCAGCAGTAGGGGACTAGCGGGAGGGACTCACGATACGCAGTATTTT.

This clonotype was picked up a small number of times. The chain carries TRBV12-3 or TRBV12-4 and TRBJ2-5, with D possibly being TRBD2 (7 bases). V was trimmed by 0 bases and J by 5 bases, leaving 13 bases between them. CDR3 length: 15 residues. The CDR3, as DNA: TGTGCCAGCAGTTTAGCGGGGGCGGGAGTCGAGACCCAGTACTTC. Translated, it gives CASSLAGAGVETQYF.

The chain links TRBV7-2 to TRBJ2-5, with 7 positions matching TRBD1. The CDR3 consists of 16 residues. V gave up 4 bases and J gave up 2 bases; unmatched junction bases: 10. Germline V lookup: CDR1 SGHTA, CDR2 FQGNSA. The CDR3 nucleotides are TGTGCCAGCAGCTGGGCCCGGGACAGCCAACAAGAGACCCAGTACTTC. It translates to CASSWARDSQQETQYF.

This clonotype came up a few times. The chain links TRBV20-1 to TRBJ2-5; TRBD2 agrees at 9 bases. The CDR3 loop spans 15 amino acids. Germline lookup yields CDR1 DFQATT and CDR2 SNEGSKA (reference sequence). V lost 3 bases, J lost 2 bases, and 7 bases stayed unmatched. CDR3 loop: CSASPTSGQQETQYF. The CDR3, as DNA: TGCAGTGCTAGCCCGACTAGCGGTCAGCAAGAGACCCAGTACTTC.

J is TRBJ2-2 and V is TRBV3-1; 11 positions match TRBD2. Germline trimming cut 1 base from V and 7 bases from J; bases unmatched to any gene: 5. From germline, CDR1 is LGHDT and CDR2 YNNKEL (reference sequence). The CDR3 has 16 residues. In DNA, the CDR3 is TGTGCCAGCAGCCAAGGTACTAGCGGGAGAATCGGGGAGCTGTTTTTT. Encoded protein: CASSQGTSGRIGELFF. The whole variable domain, filled in from reference TRBV3-1 and TRBJ2-2, reads DTAVSQTPKYLVTQMGNDKSIKCEQNLGHDTMYWYKQDSKKFLKIMFSYNNKELIINETVPNRFSPKSPDKAHLNLHINSLELGDSAVYFCASSQGTSGRIGELFFGEGSRLTVL.

This clonotype was observed a handful of times. This chain connects TRBV5-1 to TRBJ2-1; TRBD2 agrees at 7 bases. After removal of 1 base from V and 9 bases from J, the junction contained 10 bases not matched to a gene. There are 15 residues in the CDR3. Germline V lookup: CDR1 SGHRS, CDR2 YFSETQ. CDR3 in DNA: TGCGCCAGCAGCTTGCGGGAGCGGGATGAGGGTGAGCAGTTCTTC. Translated: CASSLRERDEGEQFF.

This clonotype was counted between two and nine times. The chain combines TRBV18 with TRBJ2-3; 9 nucleotides match TRBD1. V shed 0 bases, J shed 0 bases, and the junction held 4 bases outside the gene matches. Germline V gene sequence: CDR1 KGHSH, CDR2 LQKENI. This CDR3 region has 17 residues. CDR3 in DNA: TGTGCCAGCTCACCACCACAGGGGGCCCTTAGCACAGATACGCAGTATTTT. It codes for CASSPPQGALSTDTQYF.

The chain is built from TRBV27 and TRBJ2-7; 7 nucleotides agree with TRBD1. The CDR3 has 16 amino acids. Germline V CDR1 and CDR2: MNHEY, SMNVEV (reference sequence). Trimming at V came to 6 bases and at J to 0 bases, leaving 11 bases not matched to a gene. The CDR3 spells CASRDRSGQISYEQYF. For the CDR3, the DNA is TGTGCCAGCAGGGACCGATCGGGACAGATCTCCTACGAGCAGTACTTC.

This clonotype was counted ten times or more. The J gene is TRBJ2-5, the V gene TRBV12-3 or TRBV12-4; D may match TRBD1 or TRBD2 (5 bases each). Trimming left V 10 bases short and J 5 bases short, with 17 bases between. This CDR3 is 13 amino acids long. The DNA of the CDR3 is TGTGCCATCGGCTATGGGACCCTCGAGACCCAGTACTTC. Amino acid sequence: CAIGYGTLETQYF.

There are many counts of this clonotype. This rearrangement joins TRBV7-3 to TRBJ2-1; TRBD2 aligns across 16 bases. The CDR3 length is 17 residues. Trimming took 5 bases from V and 7 from J; bases not matched to a gene: 8. CDR1 and CDR2 from the germline V gene are SGHTA and FQGTGA. CDR3 in DNA: TGTGCCAGCAGCCCGGGACTAGCGGGAGGGCCTTCAAATGAGCAGTTCTTC. This codes for CASSPGLAGGPSNEQFF.

V gene TRBV6-2 or TRBV6-3 combines with J gene TRBJ2-5; 7 nucleotides line up with TRBD2. J gave up 5 bases and V 2 bases, and 11 bases lay outside the gene matches. CDR1 and CDR2 (germline): MNHEY, SVGEGT. The CDR3 spans 16 residues. The CDR3 here is CASSYGGRAFGETQYF. CDR3 in DNA: TGTGCCAGCAGTTACGGAGGGAGGGCCTTCGGGGAGACCCAGTACTTC.

The chain recombines TRBV20-1 with TRBJ2-7, with 7 bases lining up with TRBD2. Trimming at V came to 0 bases and at J to 3 bases, leaving 8 bases not matched to a gene. This CDR3 comprises 15 residues. Germline CDR1 reads DFQATT; CDR2 reads SNEGSKA (reference sequence). The CDR3, as DNA: TGCAGTGCTAGAGAGCGGGACTACATCATCTACGAGCAGTACTTC. Its translation is CSARERDYIIYEQYF.

This clonotype showed up just a few times. The rearrangement links TRBV10-3 to TRBJ2-7; 8 bases are shared with TRBD2. Trimming at V came to 7 bases and at J to 5 bases, leaving 7 bases not matched to a gene. Germline lookup yields CDR1 ENHRY and CDR2 SYGVKD. CDR3 size: 13 residues. The CDR3 DNA reads TGTGCCATCATGAGCGGGAGCCTCGACGAGCAGTACTTC. This encodes CAIMSGSLDEQYF.

This clonotype was counted a few times. The chain employs TRBV9 and TRBJ2-7; possible D gene TRBD1, 6 bases. Germline lookup yields CDR1 SGDLS and CDR2 YYNGEE. V lost 0 bases and J 0 bases, leaving 10 bases between the germline ends. The CDR3 spans 15 residues. CDR3 sequence reads: CASSVGGTFSYEQYF. CDR3 nucleotide sequence: TGTGCCAGCAGCGTAGGGGGGACATTCTCCTACGAGCAGTACTTC.